These T cell receptor beta chains were read from a single sample in a study of identical twins. TCRdb analysed the 5' RACE reads with MiXCR anew, one entry per CDR3 protein. The sample lists about 190,000 distinct CDR3 sequences; less than 20% were seen once. The sample also formed part of further work on T cells expressing NK-cell markers.

Sequenced input: CD8+ T cells sorted from blood. These receptor sequences come from a woman between 18 and 29 years old in good health. CDR3s include the opening cysteine and the closing phenylalanine or tryptophan. D genes are given only for firm matches. Clone size is given for some rows only: seen once, a few or many times, or a class if the clone is expanded.

J gene | clone size | V gene | D gene | CDR3 DNA | CDR3 protein
TRBJ1-4 | few | TRBV14 | - | TGTGCCAGCAGCCAAGAAGCGGAAAAACTGTTTTTT | CASSQEAEKLFF
TRBJ1-1 | - | TRBV30 | - | TGTGCCTGGAGTGTAGCCGAGAGCACTGAAGCTTTCTTT | CAWSVAESTEAFF
TRBJ1-1 | - | TRBV7-9 | - | TGTGCCAGCAGCTCCCCGGGTAGCACTGAAGCTTTCTTT | CASSSPGSTEAFF
TRBJ1-5 | - | TRBV4-2 | - | TGTGCCAGCAGCCGATCTCCAGGGGCGCCGAGCAATCAGCCCCAGCATTTT | CASSRSPGAPSNQPQHF
TRBJ1-5 | - | TRBV7-9 | - | TGTGCCAGCAGCTTAGCCTCAGGATACCAGCCCCAGCATTTT | CASSLASGYQPQHF
TRBJ2-7 | - | TRBV20-1 | TRBD2 | TGCAGTGCTAGAGGGGCTAGCGGTACCTACGAGCAGTACTTC | CSARGASGTYEQYF
TRBJ2-1 | - | TRBV7-9 | - | TGTGCCAGCAGCTTTTCCGAGGCCTCGGTTAATGAGCAGTTCTTC | CASSFSEASVNEQFF
TRBJ2-2 | - | TRBV30 | - | TGTGCCTGGAGTCTGGACACCGGGGAGCTGTTTTTT | CAWSLDTGELFF
TRBJ2-2 | - | TRBV7-6 | TRBD1 | TGTGCCAGCAGCGCGCCAGGGGGCACGGACACCGGGGAGCTGTTTTTT | CASSAPGGTDTGELFF
TRBJ2-4 | few | TRBV7-9 | - | TGTGCCAGCAGCTTAGGTCCAGGGGCCAAAAACATTCAGTACTTC | CASSLGPGAKNIQYF
TRBJ2-7 | - | TRBV7-8 | - | TGTGCCAGCAGCTTAGGAAAGTTTTCCTACGAGCAGTACTTC | CASSLGKFSYEQYF
TRBJ2-7 | - | TRBV10-3 | TRBD1 | TGTGCCATCAGTGAGGGGACAGACCCGGAATTC | CAISEGTDPEF
TRBJ1-2 | few | TRBV9 | - | TGTGCCAGCAGCCCCGATGGGGTAGCTAACTATGGCTACACCTTC | CASSPDGVANYGYTF
TRBJ2-5 | - | TRBV7-6 | - | TGTGCCAGCAGCTTCCTGGGACACTATGAGACCCAGTACTTC | CASSFLGHYETQYF
TRBJ2-7 | many | TRBV5-1 | - | TGCGCCAGCAGCTTGGTGGCGGCGGTTGGTGAGCAGTACTTC | CASSLVAAVGEQYF
TRBJ1-6 | - | TRBV2 | - | TGTGCCAGCACTGAGGTACCGAATTCACCCCTCCACTTT | CASTEVPNSPLHF
TRBJ2-2 | - | TRBV5-1 | - | TGCGCCAGCAGCTTGGAAGCCCGGGCCGGGGAGCTGTTTTTT | CASSLEARAGELFF
TRBJ2-7 | - | TRBV25-1 | - | TGTGCCAGCAGTGCCCCGCGAAGCGCCTTCCCCTACGAGCAGTACTTC | CASSAPRSAFPYEQYF
TRBJ2-5 | many | TRBV5-6 | - | TGTGCCAGCAGCTCTTCTACTGAGGGGCGGGAAGAGACCCAGTACTTC | CASSSSTEGREETQYF
TRBJ2-1 | many | TRBV12-3/TRBV12-4 | - | TGTGCCAGCAGTCTGTACAATGAGCAGTTCTTC | CASSLYNEQFF
TRBJ2-1 | few | TRBV20-1 | - | TGCAGTGCCCCCGGGACCACCTCCTACAATGAGCAGTTCTTC | CSAPGTTSYNEQFF
TRBJ1-1 | - | TRBV12-5 | - | TGTGCTAGTGGTTTGGGCGGGGGGCCCCAGGTGGACCCTGAAGCTTTCTTT | CASGLGGGPQVDPEAFF
TRBJ2-1 | few | TRBV29-1 | - | TGCAGCGTTGATCAGGGGAACCGGGAAGAGCAGTTCTTC | CSVDQGNREEQFF
TRBJ2-6 | - | TRBV13 | TRBD1 | TGTGCCAGCAGCTCCAGGGTGGGGACAGGGGGCTCTGGGGCCAACGTCCTGACTTTC | CASSSRVGTGGSGANVLTF
TRBJ2-5 | - | TRBV20-1 | - | TGCAGTGCTAGACCCCGGACAGTGGAAGAGACCCAGTACTTC | CSARPRTVEETQYF
TRBJ2-7 | few | TRBV20-1 | - | TGCAGTGCTAGAGATGTTGTATCCTACGAGCAGTACTTC | CSARDVVSYEQYF
TRBJ2-2 | - | TRBV4-3 | TRBD1 | TGCGCCAGCAGCCAAGAGCAGGGGGCAATTGGCGGGGAGCTGTTTTTT | CASSQEQGAIGGELFF
TRBJ2-1 | - | TRBV7-6 | - | TGTGCCAGCAGCTCCCAGGGAGTGAATGAGCAGTTCTTC | CASSSQGVNEQFF
TRBJ2-5 | few | TRBV7-9 | TRBD2 | TGTGCCAGCAGCGACGGACCTGGGGCTAGCGGGGAGACCCAGTACTTC | CASSDGPGASGETQYF
TRBJ1-1 | few | TRBV6-1 | - | TGTGCTAGCCCGGAGGGACACTTAAAGAGCACTGAAGCTTTCTTT | CASPEGHLKSTEAFF
TRBJ2-3 | - | TRBV12-3/TRBV12-4 | - | TGTGCCAGCAGTTTAGACGGGGCAACTGGAGCAGATACGCAGTATTTT | CASSLDGATGADTQYF
TRBJ2-3 | many | TRBV6-2/TRBV6-3 | TRBD2 | TGTGCCAGCAGGTCCTCCGTAAGCGGGGGAAAAGATACGCAGTATTTT | CASRSSVSGGKDTQYF
TRBJ2-3 | - | TRBV9 | TRBD2 | TGTGCCAGCAGCGTATGGGGAGGGAGCACAGATACGCAGTATTTT | CASSVWGGSTDTQYF
TRBJ2-7 | - | TRBV9 | TRBD2 | TGTGCCAGCAGCGTAAAGCCCAGCGGGAGCCACGAGCAGTACTTC | CASSVKPSGSHEQYF
TRBJ2-7 | few | TRBV7-2 | - | TGTGCCAGCAGCTCAGCAAGGACAGTGAGCTCCTACGAGCAGTACTTC | CASSSARTVSSYEQYF
TRBJ1-4 | - | TRBV6-2/TRBV6-3 | - | TGTGCCAGCAGTTACTCGCCAGGGGAAGTTGGTAATGAAAAACTGTTTTTT | CASSYSPGEVGNEKLFF
TRBJ2-5 | few | TRBV7-9 | - | TGTGCCAGCAGCTTATCAAGTAGGAAACAAGAGACCCAGTACTTC | CASSLSSRKQETQYF
TRBJ2-1 | - | TRBV18 | - | TGTGCCAGCTCATACACCGGCCCTCAAGAGCAGTTCTTC | CASSYTGPQEQFF
TRBJ2-5 | - | TRBV20-1 | - | TGCAGTGCTCCACTGGGGGCCCAGTACTTC | CSAPLGAQYF
TRBJ2-7 | few | TRBV20-1 | TRBD2 | TGCAGTGCTTTAGCTAGCGGGCGTTCCTACGAGCAGTACTTC | CSALASGRSYEQYF
TRBJ2-1 | - | TRBV25-1 | - | TGTGCCAGCAGTGAATTCCGGCCAGCGGACTTGTACAATGAGCAGTTCTTC | CASSEFRPADLYNEQFF